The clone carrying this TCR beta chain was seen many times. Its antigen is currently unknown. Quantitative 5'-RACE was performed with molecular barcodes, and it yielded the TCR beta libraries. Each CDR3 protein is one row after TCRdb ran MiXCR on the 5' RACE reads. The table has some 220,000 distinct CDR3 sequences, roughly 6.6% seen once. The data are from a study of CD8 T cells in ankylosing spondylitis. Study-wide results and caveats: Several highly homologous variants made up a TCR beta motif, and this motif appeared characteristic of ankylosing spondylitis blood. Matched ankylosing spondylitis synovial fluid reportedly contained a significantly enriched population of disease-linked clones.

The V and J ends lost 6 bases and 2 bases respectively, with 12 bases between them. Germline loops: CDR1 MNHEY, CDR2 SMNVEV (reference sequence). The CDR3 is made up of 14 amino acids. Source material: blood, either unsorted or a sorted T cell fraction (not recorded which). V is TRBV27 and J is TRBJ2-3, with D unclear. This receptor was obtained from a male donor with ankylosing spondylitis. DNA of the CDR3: TGTGCCAGCAGCTCCCCCAGACCCACAGATACGCAGTATTTT. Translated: CASSSPRPTDTQYF.